This T cell receptor (beta chain) was sequenced during a study of control samples from healthy donors and cancer patients. Sequencing was performed with immunoSEQ multiplex PCR; in TCRdb, only in-frame clones are kept and a portion is missing. The table includes 150,000 or so clones, approximately 94% detected once. Between the trimmed V and J ends, which lost 0 bases and 5 bases, there was a span of 7 bases. This CDR3 is 13 amino acids long. Germline CDR1 reads LGHNA; CDR2 reads YSLEER. The clonotype comes from a man aged 35 to 55 in good health. Sequences were obtained from blood. The rearrangement joins TRBV4-3 to TRBJ1-1; no clear D. The CDR3 here is CASSQDGRTEAFF. CDR3 nucleotide sequence: TGCGCCAGCAGCCAAGACGGACGGACTGAAGCTTTCTTT.